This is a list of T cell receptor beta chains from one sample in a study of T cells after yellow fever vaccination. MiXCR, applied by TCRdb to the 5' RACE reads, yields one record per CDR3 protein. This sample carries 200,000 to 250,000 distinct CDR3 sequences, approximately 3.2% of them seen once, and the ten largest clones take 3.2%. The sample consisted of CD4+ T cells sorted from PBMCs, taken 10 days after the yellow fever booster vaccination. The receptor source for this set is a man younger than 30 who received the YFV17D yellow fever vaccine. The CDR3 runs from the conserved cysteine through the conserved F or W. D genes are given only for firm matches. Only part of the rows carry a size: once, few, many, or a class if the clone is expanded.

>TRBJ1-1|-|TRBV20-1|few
CSARDPGGDHTEAFF
TGCAGTGCTAGAGACCCCGGAGGGGATCACACTGAAGCTTTCTTT
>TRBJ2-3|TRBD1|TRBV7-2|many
CASSYRQGEDTQYF
TGTGCCAGCAGCTACCGACAGGGAGAAGATACGCAGTATTTT
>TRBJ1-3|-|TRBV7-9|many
CASGDSGNTIYF
TGTGCCAGCGGGGACTCTGGAAACACCATATATTTT
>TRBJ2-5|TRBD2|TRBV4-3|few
CASSQEWGRGEGETQYF
TGCGCCAGCAGCCAAGAGTGGGGGAGGGGTGAGGGGGAGACCCAGTACTTC
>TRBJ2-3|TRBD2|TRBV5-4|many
CATLAGGMDTQYF
TGTGCCACATTAGCGGGGGGAATGGATACGCAGTATTTT
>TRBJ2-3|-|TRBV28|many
CASGSRGPTDTQYF
TGTGCCAGCGGGTCCCGGGGGCCCACAGATACGCAGTATTTT
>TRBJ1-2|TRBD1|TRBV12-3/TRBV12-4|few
CASSPGQGERNGYTF
TGTGCCAGCAGCCCGGGACAGGGAGAAAGAAATGGCTACACCTTC
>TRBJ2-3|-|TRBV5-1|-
CASGQYTDTQYF
TGCGCCAGCGGCCAGTACACAGATACGCAGTATTTT
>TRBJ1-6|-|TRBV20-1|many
CSARDPRQGYSPLHF
TGCAGTGCTAGAGATCCCAGGCAGGGTTATTCACCCCTCCACTTT
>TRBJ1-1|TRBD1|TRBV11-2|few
CASSLVQGAQGTEAFF
TGTGCCAGCAGCTTAGTCCAGGGGGCCCAAGGCACTGAAGCTTTCTTT
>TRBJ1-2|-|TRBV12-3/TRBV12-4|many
CASSPSTDDIYGYTF
TGTGCCAGCAGTCCCTCGACCGATGACATCTATGGCTACACCTTC
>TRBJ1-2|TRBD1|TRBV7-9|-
CASRNPPGQGVVNYGYTF
TGTGCCAGCAGAAATCCCCCGGGACAGGGGGTGGTTAACTATGGCTACACCTTC
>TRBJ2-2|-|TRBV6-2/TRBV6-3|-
CASERGTSSSGELFF
TGTGCCAGCGAACGCGGGACGAGCTCTTCCGGGGAGCTGTTTTTT
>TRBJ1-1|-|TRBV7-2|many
CASSPQQGGTEAFF
TGTGCCAGCAGCCCGCAACAGGGCGGCACTGAAGCTTTCTTT
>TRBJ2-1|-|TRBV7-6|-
CASSLIAGITYNEQFF
TGTGCCAGCAGCTTAATCGCGGGGATTACGTACAATGAGCAGTTCTTC
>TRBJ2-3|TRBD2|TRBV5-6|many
CASSRGTIRGDTQYF
TGTGCCAGCAGCCGTGGGACTATCCGCGGAGATACGCAGTATTTT
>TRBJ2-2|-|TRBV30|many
CAWSYSTGELFF
TGTGCCTGGAGTTACTCCACCGGGGAGCTGTTTTTT
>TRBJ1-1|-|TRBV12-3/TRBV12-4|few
CASRAYLTEAFF
TGTGCCAGCAGGGCATATCTCACTGAAGCTTTCTTT
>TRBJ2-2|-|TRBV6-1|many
CASSEFDPRAAGELFF
TGTGCCAGCAGTGAATTCGACCCCAGGGCCGCCGGGGAGCTGTTTTTT
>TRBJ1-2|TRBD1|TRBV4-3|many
CASSQDEGARGYTF
TGCGCCAGCAGCCAAGATGAGGGGGCGCGGGGCTACACCTTC
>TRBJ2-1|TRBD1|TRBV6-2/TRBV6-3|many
CASSYVSDRGNNEQFF
TGTGCCAGCAGTTACGTTTCGGACAGGGGAAACAATGAGCAGTTCTTC
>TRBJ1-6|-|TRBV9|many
CASRPDGIHNSPLHF
TGTGCCAGCAGGCCAGACGGTATCCATAATTCACCCCTCCACTTT
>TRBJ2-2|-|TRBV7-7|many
CASSFITGELFF
TGTGCTAGCAGCTTCATCACCGGGGAGCTGTTTTTT
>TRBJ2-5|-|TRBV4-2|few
CASSQSSNRETQYF
TGTGCCAGCAGCCAAAGCTCCAATCGGGAGACCCAGTACTTC
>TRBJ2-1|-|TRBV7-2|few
CASSLQGRGEQFF
TGTGCCAGCAGCTTACAGGGTCGGGGTGAGCAGTTCTTC
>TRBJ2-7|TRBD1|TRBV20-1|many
CSVMRQGVSYEQYF
TGCAGCGTTATGCGACAGGGGGTCTCCTACGAGCAGTACTTC
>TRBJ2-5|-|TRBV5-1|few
CASSLDGPDTQYF
TGCGCCAGCAGCTTAGACGGACCCGACACCCAGTACTTC
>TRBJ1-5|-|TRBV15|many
CATSRVGISFNQPQHF
TGTGCCACCAGCAGAGTGGGCATATCTTTCAATCAGCCCCAGCATTTT
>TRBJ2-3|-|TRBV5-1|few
CASRVDPGSSTDTQYF
TGCGCCAGCAGAGTAGACCCTGGATCTAGCACAGATACGCAGTATTTT
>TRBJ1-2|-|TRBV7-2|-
CASSFHPTAEGYTF
TGTGCCAGCAGCTTCCACCCGACCGCAGAAGGCTACACCTTC
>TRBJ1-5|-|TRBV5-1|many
CASSLVSDNQPQHF
TGCGCCAGCAGCTTGGTTTCGGATAATCAGCCCCAGCATTTT
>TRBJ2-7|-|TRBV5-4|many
CASSLARSEDEQYF
TGTGCCAGCAGCTTGGCCAGGAGCGAGGACGAGCAGTACTTC
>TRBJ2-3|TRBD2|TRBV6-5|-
CASHSGGGPTGTDTQYF
TGTGCCAGCCACTCCGGGGGGGGTCCTACGGGCACAGATACGCAGTATTTT
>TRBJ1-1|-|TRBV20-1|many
CSAGQNTEAFF
TGCAGTGCTGGACAGAACACTGAAGCTTTCTTT
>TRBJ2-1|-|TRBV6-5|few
CASSPPKATYNEQFF
TGTGCCAGCAGCCCCCCTAAGGCAACCTACAATGAGCAGTTCTTC
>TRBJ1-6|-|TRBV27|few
CASSWARNSPLHF
TGTGCCAGCAGTTGGGCACGCAATTCACCCCTCCACTTT
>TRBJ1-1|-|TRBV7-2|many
CASSFSLDTEAFF
TGTGCCAGCAGCTTCAGCTTGGACACTGAAGCTTTCTTT
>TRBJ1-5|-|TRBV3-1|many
CASSQEGWNQPQHF
TGTGCCAGCAGCCAAGAGGGATGGAATCAGCCCCAGCATTTT
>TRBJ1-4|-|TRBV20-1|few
CSVRGITNEKLFF
TGCAGTGTTAGAGGGATAACTAATGAAAAACTGTTTTTT
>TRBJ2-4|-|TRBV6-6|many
CASSQLLGAASIQYF
TGTGCCAGCAGTCAGCTCCTGGGGGCTGCTAGCATTCAGTACTTC
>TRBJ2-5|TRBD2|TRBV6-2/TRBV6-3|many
CASARTSAEETQYF
TGTGCCAGCGCCAGGACTAGCGCGGAAGAGACCCAGTACTTC
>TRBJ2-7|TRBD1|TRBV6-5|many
CASTNSGTGDEQYF
TGTGCCAGCACCAACTCCGGGACAGGTGACGAGCAGTACTTC
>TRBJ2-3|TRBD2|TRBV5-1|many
CASSFGGSTDTQYF
TGTGCCAGCAGTTTCGGGGGGAGCACAGATACGCAGTATTTT
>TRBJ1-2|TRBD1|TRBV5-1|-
CASSLMTGGNVGYTF
TGCGCCAGCAGCTTGATGACAGGGGGAAACGTCGGCTACACCTTC
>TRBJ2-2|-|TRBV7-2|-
CASSQRVGELFF
TGTGCCAGCAGCCAACGGGTTGGGGAGCTGTTTTTT
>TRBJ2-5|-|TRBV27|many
CASSLTSLRLDSAKPRETQYF
TGTGCCAGCAGTTTAACCAGCCTTCGACTCGACTCGGCGAAACCTAGGGAGACCCAGTACTTC
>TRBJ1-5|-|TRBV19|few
CASSKQGHYQPQHF
TGTGCCAGTAGTAAGCAGGGGCATTATCAGCCCCAGCATTTT
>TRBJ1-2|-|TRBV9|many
CASSVAGGYGYTF
TGTGCCAGCAGCGTAGCCGGGGGATATGGCTACACCTTC